This T cell receptor (beta chain) was sequenced for a study of blood T cell repertoires in COVID-19. Looking at the study overall: Acute-phase and convalescent COVID-19 samples originated in the United States, Italy and Spain.

Participant-reported clinical history was the basis for cohort assignment. This clone was seen just once. In the original workflow: Quantification of nucleated cells was approximated via reference gene primer amplification. The assay was immunoSEQ multiplex PCR, and TCRdb's table has in-frame clones only and misses some. That table furnishes V, J and clone size, whereas the DNA furnished D and trimming. The table shows about 210,000 clones, with roughly 86% occurring only once. The germline V gene encodes CDR1 SGHAT and CDR2 FQDESV (reference sequence). CDR3 size: 15 residues. After removal of 1 base from V and 8 bases from J, the junction contained 6 bases not matched to a gene.

The sequence was collected from a man aged 35 to 55 with acute COVID-19. Source material: PBMCs or T cells enriched from blood (not recorded which). The V gene is TRBV11-1, the J gene TRBJ2-1, with TRBD2 identical over 9 bases. CDR3 bases: TGTGCCAGCAGCTTAGAATTAGCGGGAGCATATGAGCAGTTCTTC. Amino acids: CASSLELAGAYEQFF.